This record concerns one T cell receptor (beta chain) sequence. Generated by immunoSEQ multiplex PCR, the TCRdb table keeps only in-frame clones and is missing some. The data contain roughly 16,000 clones, about 85% of them seen just once; the ten biggest clones take up roughly a quarter. This entry is derived from a study of T cells in localized non-small cell lung cancer. The TCR originated in a male donor aged 60 or over with stage I lung adenocarcinoma. The sequencing here drew on peripheral blood, taken before any cancer treatment.

CDR3 sequence: CASSLAPLGGGADTQYF. CDR3 DNA: TGTGCCAGCAGCTTAGCACCCCTCGGCGGGGGAGCAGATACGCAGTATTTT. The genes are TRBV7-2 and TRBJ2-3; 7 bases match TRBD2. The trim removed 0 bases at V and 4 bases at J, leaving 10 bases unmatched. CDR3 length equals 17 residues. CDR1 and CDR2 from the germline V gene are SGHTA and FQGNSA.